A single sample gave rise to the 18 T cell receptor beta chains below, sequenced in a study of cytomegalovirus exposure and HLA in healthy donors. The PCR used 60 Vbeta and 13 Jbeta primers. The protocol was immunoSEQ multiplex PCR, while the TCRdb copy is restricted to in-frame clones and leaves out a portion. The table lists some 150,000 clones, 82% of them singletons. Sequenced: PBMCs. The receptors were sampled from a woman in her forties or fifties in good health and CMV-seropositive.

The chain recombines TRBV7-3 with TRBJ2-1, with 9 bases matching TRBD2. After removal of 5 bases from V and 1 base from J, the junction contained 6 bases not matched to a gene. Germline CDR1 and CDR2: SGHTA and FQGTGA. This CDR3 has 16 residues. The CDR3 DNA reads as TGTGCCAGCAGCGGAGGCGGGAGGGCATCCTACAATGAGCAGTTCTTC. Residues: CASSGGGRASYNEQFF.

V and J are TRBV5-1 and TRBJ2-7, with D unresolved. V gave up 4 bases and J gave up 1 base, with 15 bases separating them. The length of the CDR3 is 15 residues. Looked up from germline, CDR1 is SGHRS and CDR2 is YFSETQ. CDR3: CASSPSGLRSYEQYF. DNA for the CDR3: TGCGCCAGCAGCCCGTCCGGATTGAGGTCCTACGAGCAGTACTTC.

The V gene is TRBV9, the J gene TRBJ1-1, with D possibly being TRBD1 (5 bases). CDR1 and CDR2 (germline): SGDLS, YYNGEE. The CDR3 loop spans 14 amino acids. Trimming took off 5 bases at V and 0 bases at J, with 11 bases between the two ends. CDR3 sequence reads: CASSPGHVNTEAFF. The CDR3 region has the DNA TGTGCCAGCAGTCCCGGACACGTGAACACTGAAGCTTTCTTT.

The rearrangement links TRBV4-1 to TRBJ1-5; D remains unclear. Trimming removed 4 bases at V and 5 bases at J, with 12 bases between. Germline lookup yields CDR1 MGHRA and CDR2 YSYEKL. The CDR3 has 14 amino acids. The CDR3 DNA reads TGCGCCAGCAGCCGGACGGGGTTCGATCAGCCCCAGCATTTT. As protein: CASSRTGFDQPQHF.

The J gene is TRBJ2-5, the V gene TRBV5-1, with TRBD1 identical over 7 bases. The J call is uncertain, as TRBJ2-7 better fits the DNA end. The germline gives CDR1 SGHRS, CDR2 YFSETQ. The CDR3 runs to 15 residues. Here the CDR3 reads CASRSLTGFSYEQYF. CDR3 coding DNA: TGCGCCAGCAGGTCATTGACAGGGTTCTCCTACGAGCAGTACTTC.

The rearrangement links TRBV28 to TRBJ1-1; perhaps TRBD1 as D (6 bases). Trimming took off 10 bases at V and 4 bases at J, with 16 bases between the two ends. The CDR3 contains 13 residues. Germline CDR1 and CDR2: MDHEN and SYDVKM. The CDR3 sequence: CAISRGGVTEAFF. CDR3 nucleotides: TGTGCCATATCCCGTGGGGGCGTCACTGAAGCTTTCTTT.

The genes are TRBV5-8 and TRBJ2-3; 13 bases map to TRBD2. The CDR3 runs 17 residues. V was pared by 4 bases and J by 6 bases, with 11 bases of the junction left unmatched. The germline V gene encodes CDR1 SGHTS and CDR2 YDEGEE. CDR3 loop: CASSTGLAGSWGDTQYF. The CDR3 nucleotides are TGTGCCAGCAGCACGGGACTAGCGGGGTCGTGGGGTGATACGCAGTATTTT.

The genes are TRBV5-6 and TRBJ2-3, with D unclear. Deletions cut 4 bases from V and 2 bases from J, with 11 bases between. The CDR3 is 14 amino acids. Per germline, CDR1 SGHDT and CDR2 YYEEEE. The DNA of the CDR3 is TGTGCCAGCAGCCCCAGGCACGTCACAGATACGCAGTATTTT. This sequence encodes CASSPRHVTDTQYF.

CDR3 DNA sequence: TGCAGCGACGGGAGGGAGGCCTATGGCTACACCTTC. The encoded protein is CSDGREAYGYTF. This chain uses TRBV29-1 with TRBJ1-2; unclear D gene. The CDR3 is 12 amino acids. Trimming shortened V by 7 bases and J by 4 bases, and 13 bases separated the two germline ends. Germline V CDR1 and CDR2: SQVTM, ANQGSEA.

This clone was detected a few times. The chain employs TRBV7-2 and TRBJ1-3, with a weak D call TRBD1 (5 bases). CDR1 is SGHTA, CDR2 FQGNSA, per germline. The CDR3 length is 14 residues. V was pared by 4 bases and J by 0 bases, with 7 bases between. The CDR3 DNA follows: TGTGCCAGCAGCTGGGGGGGCTCTGGAAACACCATATATTTT. Protein product: CASSWGGSGNTIYF. The full variable domain, with the rest looked up from reference TRBV7-2 and TRBJ1-3, is GAGVSQSPSNKVTEKGKDVELRCDPISGHTALYWYRQSLGQGLEFLIYFQGNSAPDKSGLPSDRFSAERTGGSVSTLTIQRTQQEDSAVYLCASSWGGSGNTIYFGEGSWLTVV.

J is TRBJ1-1 and V is TRBV9, with no clear D. Trimming left V 0 bases short and J 1 base short, with 7 bases between. Germline CDR1 SGDLS, CDR2 YYNGEE. CDR3 length equals 14 residues. CDR3 sequence reads: CASSVGAGNTEAFF. The CDR3 nucleotides read TGTGCCAGCAGCGTAGGGGCGGGGAACACTGAAGCTTTCTTT.

V is TRBV5-1 and J is TRBJ2-1; D is possibly TRBD2 (6 bases). Germline CDR1 reads SGHRS; CDR2 reads YFSETQ. CDR3 length equals 14 residues. With 5 bases removed from V and 3 bases from J, the gap between germline ends came to 12 bases. In nucleotides, the CDR3 is TGCGCCAGCAGAGGGGTCGGGAGCTACAATGAGCAGTTCTTC. Amino acids: CASRGVGSYNEQFF.

The CDR3 nucleotides read TGTGCCAGCAGCTTGAGAGTCGGAGATAACTATGGCTACACCTTC. Its translation is CASSLRVGDNYGYTF. The chain joins TRBV5-4 to TRBJ1-2; unclear D gene. Germline CDR1 is SGHNT and CDR2 is YYREEE (reference sequence). The CDR3 covers 15 residues. V was cut by 1 base and J by 1 base, with 11 bases left in between.

This chain joins TRBV28 and TRBJ2-1; TRBD2 matches 8 bases. The germline V gene encodes CDR1 MDHEN and CDR2 SYDVKM. The CDR3 is 15 amino acids. Unmatched junction bases numbered 8, after V lost 6 bases and J lost 4 bases. CDR3 sequence: CASSSSGSGYNEQFF. The DNA for the CDR3 is TGTGCCAGCAGCTCTAGCGGGTCCGGATACAATGAGCAGTTCTTC. The complete variable domain, with remaining parts taken from reference TRBV28 and TRBJ2-1, reads DVKVTQSSRYLVKRTGEKVFLECVQDMDHENMFWYRQDPGLGLRLIYFSYDVKMKEKGDIPEGYSVSREKKERFSLILESASTNQTSMYLCASSSSGSGYNEQFFGPGTRLTVL.

This chain joins TRBV30 and TRBJ1-1; weak D call: TRBD1 (5 bases). Trimming pared 8 bases from V and 8 bases from J, leaving 21 bases between. Germline lookup yields CDR1 GTSNPN and CDR2 SVGIG (reference sequence). This CDR3 is 13 amino acids long. As DNA, the CDR3 is TGTGCCGTAGACTACGGGGGGAATCCCGAAGCTTTCTTT. As protein: CAVDYGGNPEAFF.

The chain links TRBV2 to TRBJ2-2, with 8 nucleotides matching TRBD1. The CDR3 runs 14 residues. J lost 3 bases, V lost 8 bases, and 5 bases had no gene match. Looked up from germline, CDR1 is SNHLY and CDR2 is FYNNEI. CDR3 bases: TGTGCCAGCCGACAGGGGACCTACACCGGGGAGCTGTTTTTT. This codes for CASRQGTYTGELFF. Complete variable domain (other parts from reference TRBV2 and TRBJ2-2): EPEVTQTPSHQVTQMGQEVILRCVPISNHLYFYWYRQILGQKVEFLVSFYNNEISEKSEIFDDQFSVERPDGSNFTLKIRSTKLEDSAMYFCASRQGTYTGELFFGEGSRLTVL.

J is TRBJ2-4 and V is TRBV9; unclear D gene. CDR1 is SGDLS and CDR2 is YYNGEE in the germline V gene. This CDR3 is built from 14 residues. Trimming pared 0 bases from V and 2 bases from J, leaving 6 bases between. The CDR3 region is CASSVGGTKNIQYF. The CDR3, as DNA: TGTGCCAGCAGCGTAGGAGGTACCAAAAACATTCAGTACTTC.

The chain recombines TRBV7-8 with TRBJ1-1; D possibly corresponds to TRBD1 (6 bases). V was pared by 0 bases and J by 3 bases, with 17 bases between. The CDR3 covers 17 residues. Looked up from germline, CDR1 is SGHVS and CDR2 is FQNEAQ. For the CDR3, the DNA is TGTGCCAGCAGCTTAGCCCCAGGACAGTTCCGTGACACTGAAGCTTTCTTT. Its translation is CASSLAPGQFRDTEAFF.